What follows is one T cell receptor beta chain and its context. In the authors' workflow: Counts of nucleated cells, estimated from reference gene primer amplification, were obtained. The table came from immunoSEQ multiplex PCR; TCRdb's copy has only in-frame clones and leaves some out. The D gene and trimming were derived from the DNA, and the V and J assignments and clone size from that table. The sample holds about 110,000 clones; about 80% are singletons and the top ten take less than 8%. The V end was cut by 3 bases, the J end by 6 bases, with 16 bases between. The CDR3 consists of 15 residues. CDR1 is SGHRS, CDR2 YFSETQ, per germline. This entry belongs to a study of blood T cell repertoires in COVID-19. Study summary: COVID-19 samples from acute and convalescent phases originated in the United States, Italy and Spain. From T cells, B-cell-depleted T cells, or PBMCs came the material, which was cDNA or gDNA.

The TCR was taken from a woman between 45 and 60 years old with acute or convalescent COVID-19. Input material: peripheral blood. This sequence joins TRBV5-1 and TRBJ2-1, with a weak D call TRBD1 (6 bases). The CDR3 coding sequence is TGCGCCAGCAGCTCAGGCCCCAGGGGTATCAATGAGCAGTTCTTC. It yields the protein CASSSGPRGINEQFF.